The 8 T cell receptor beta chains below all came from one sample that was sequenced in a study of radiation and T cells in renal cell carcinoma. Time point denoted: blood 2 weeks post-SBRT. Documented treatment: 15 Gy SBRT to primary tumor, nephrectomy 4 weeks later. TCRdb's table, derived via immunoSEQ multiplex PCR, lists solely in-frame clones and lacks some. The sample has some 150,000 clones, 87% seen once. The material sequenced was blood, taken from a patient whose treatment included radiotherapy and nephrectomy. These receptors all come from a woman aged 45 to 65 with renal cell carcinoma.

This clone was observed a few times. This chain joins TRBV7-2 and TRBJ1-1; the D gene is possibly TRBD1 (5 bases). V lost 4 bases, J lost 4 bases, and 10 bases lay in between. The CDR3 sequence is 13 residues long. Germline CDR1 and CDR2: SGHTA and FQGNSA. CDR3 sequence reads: CASSSGRITEAFF. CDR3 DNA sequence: TGTGCCAGCAGCTCGGGACGGATCACTGAAGCTTTCTTT. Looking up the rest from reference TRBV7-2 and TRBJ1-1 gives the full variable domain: GAGVSQSPSNKVTEKGKDVELRCDPISGHTALYWYRQSLGQGLEFLIYFQGNSAPDKSGLPSDRFSAERTGGSVSTLTIQRTQQEDSAVYLCASSSGRITEAFFGQGTRLTVV.

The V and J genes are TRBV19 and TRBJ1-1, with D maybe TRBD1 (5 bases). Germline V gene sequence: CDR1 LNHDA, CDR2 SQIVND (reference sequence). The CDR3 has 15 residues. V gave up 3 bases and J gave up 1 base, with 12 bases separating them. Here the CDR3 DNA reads TGTGCCAGTAGTATTCAGGGCATGCCGAACACTGAAGCTTTCTTT. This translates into CASSIQGMPNTEAFF.

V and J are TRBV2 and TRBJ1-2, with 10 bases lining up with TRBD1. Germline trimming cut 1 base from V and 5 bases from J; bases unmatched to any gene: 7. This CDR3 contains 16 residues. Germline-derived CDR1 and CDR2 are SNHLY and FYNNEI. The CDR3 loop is CASSEGLTGGTYGYTF. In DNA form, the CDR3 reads TGTGCCAGCAGTGAAGGGTTGACAGGGGGCACGTATGGCTACACCTTC.

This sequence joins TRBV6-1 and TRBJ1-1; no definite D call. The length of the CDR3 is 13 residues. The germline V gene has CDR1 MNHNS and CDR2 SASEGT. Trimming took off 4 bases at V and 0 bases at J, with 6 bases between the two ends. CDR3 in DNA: TGTGCCAGCAGTGTCCGGTTGAACACTGAAGCTTTCTTT. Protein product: CASSVRLNTEAFF.

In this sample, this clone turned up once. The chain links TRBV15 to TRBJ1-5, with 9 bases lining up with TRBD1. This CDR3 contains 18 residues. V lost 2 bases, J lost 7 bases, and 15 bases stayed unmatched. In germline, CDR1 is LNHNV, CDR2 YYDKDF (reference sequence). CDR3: CATSRWTGEDSRRQPQHF. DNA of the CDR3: TGTGCCACCAGCAGATGGACAGGGGAGGATTCACGGCGCCAGCCCCAGCATTTT.

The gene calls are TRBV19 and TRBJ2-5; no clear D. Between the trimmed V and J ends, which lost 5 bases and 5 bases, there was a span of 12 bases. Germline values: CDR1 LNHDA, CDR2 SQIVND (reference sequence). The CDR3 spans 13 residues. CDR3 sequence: CASSAAGWETQYF. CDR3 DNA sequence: TGTGCCAGTAGTGCGGCAGGCTGGGAGACCCAGTACTTC.

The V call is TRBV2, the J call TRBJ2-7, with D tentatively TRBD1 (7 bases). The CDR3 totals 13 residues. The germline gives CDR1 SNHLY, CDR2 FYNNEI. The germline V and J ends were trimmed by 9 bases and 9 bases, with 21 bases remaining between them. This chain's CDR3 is CASQGGETARQYF. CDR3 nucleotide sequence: TGTGCCAGTCAGGGGGGCGAAACTGCGAGGCAGTACTTC.

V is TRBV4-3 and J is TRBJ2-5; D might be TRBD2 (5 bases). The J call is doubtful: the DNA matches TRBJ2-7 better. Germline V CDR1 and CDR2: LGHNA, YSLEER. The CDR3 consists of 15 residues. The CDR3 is CASSQALVGTYEQYF. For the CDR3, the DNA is TGCGCCAGCAGCCAAGCACTAGTAGGCACCTACGAGCAGTACTTC.